There are a few counts of the clone carrying this T cell receptor (beta chain). The data are from a study of blood T cell repertoires in COVID-19. Study-wide context: The origin of the acute and convalescent COVID-19 samples was the United States, Italy and Spain. In each case, the material was cDNA or gDNA derived from T cells, B-cell-depleted T cells, or PBMCs.

CDR1 and CDR2 (germline): SEHNR, FQNEAQ (reference sequence). V lost 2 bases, J lost 1 base, and 11 bases lay in between. This CDR3 region has 15 residues. As originally analysed: Estimated nucleated cell counts came from reference gene primer amplification. Data came from immunoSEQ multiplex PCR; TCRdb stores just in-frame clones and leaves some out. V and J calls plus clone size are reproduced from that table; the DNA served to infer D and trimming. The sample carries fewer than 200,000 clones, around 85% recorded once. The chain couples TRBV7-9 to TRBJ2-5, with unresolved D. The material sequenced was peripheral blood. This clonotype originated in a woman of 80 years or more with acute or convalescent COVID-19. CDR3 in DNA: TGTGCCAGCAGCTTATCCTTAGGCGGCCAAGAGACCCAGTACTTC. Translation gives CASSLSLGGQETQYF.